A selection of T cell receptor beta chains follows, all from one sample in a study of tumor-infiltrating lymphocytes in primary liver carcinoma. One entry per CDR3 protein, called by TCRdb with MiXCR from the multiplex PCR reads. The sample has approximately 74,000 distinct CDR3 sequences; about two thirds are singletons. Material: liver tumor tissue from sampling region 4. The receptors derive from a woman aged 60-70 years with primary liver carcinoma and hepatitis B virus infection. CDR3s include the opening cysteine and the closing phenylalanine or tryptophan. Fields, in order: J gene, clone size, V gene, D gene, CDR3 DNA, CDR3 protein. A D gene is named only where the DNA matches it firmly. Clone size is not always given. Where it is, it says once, few, many or a class for expanded clones.

TRBJ2-7 - TRBV11-3 - TGCGCCAGTAGCTTAAGCGGGCGGAAGCACGAGCAGTACTTC CASSLSGRKHEQYF
TRBJ2-7 - TRBV7-6 - TGTGCCAGCACCTCCGGGACCTCAGGGGAGCAGTACTTC CASTSGTSGEQYF
TRBJ2-5 - TRBV7-8 TRBD2 TGTGCCAGCAGCCCTCGCAGGACTCTAGCGGGAGCGAGGAATACAATAGAGACCCAGTACTTC CASSPRRTLAGARNTIETQYF
TRBJ2-2 - TRBV11-2 TRBD2 TGTGCCAGCAGTTGGGGGGGGTCCTTCACCGGGGAGATGTTTTTT CASSWGGSFTGEMFF
TRBJ2-5 - TRBV29-1 TRBD2 TGCAGCGTTGTCAAGCGGGAGTTCCAAGAGACCCAGTATTTC CSVVKREFQETQYF
TRBJ2-7 few TRBV29-1 TRBD2 TGCAGCGTTGCTAGCGGGACTCTTTACGAGCAGTACTTC CSVASGTLYEQYF
TRBJ2-1 - TRBV11-3 - TGTACCAGCACCTCCCCGGGGGCGCGGACCATGGGCAATGAGCAGTTCTTC CTSTSPGARTMGNEQFF
TRBJ2-2 - TRBV12-3/TRBV12-4 - TGTGCCAGCAGCGGGGAGATGGGCACCGGGGAGCTGTTTTTT CASSGEMGTGELFF
TRBJ2-3 once TRBV12-3/TRBV12-4 TRBD2 TGTGCCAGCAATTATCTTAGCGGGGGGGCAGATACGCAGTATTTT CASNYLSGGADTQYF
TRBJ2-1 - TRBV30 - TGTGACTGGAGTGTCAGACAAAAGCAGTTCTTC CDWSVRQKQFF
TRBJ2-7 - TRBV2 TRBD2 TGTGCCAGCAGGGCAGTGACTAGCGGGAGCTCCTACGGGCAGTACTTC CASRAVTSGSSYGQYF
TRBJ1-2 many TRBV28 - TGTGCCAGCAGTGATGGGGAACCCTATGGCTACACCTTC CASSDGEPYGYTF
TRBJ2-3 - TRBV4-2 TRBD2 TGTGCCAGCAGCCTATTTGGCGGGAGGGTAAATACGCAGTATTTT CASSLFGGRVNTQYF
TRBJ2-1 - TRBV10-2 - TGCGCCAGCGCCCAGGGAAGTCCTAGCTATGAGCAGTTCTTC CASAQGSPSYEQFF
TRBJ2-3 - TRBV11-3 TRBD2 TGTGCCAGCAGCTTAGAAGCGGGAGGACTAGATACAGAGTATTTT CASSLEAGGLDTEYF
TRBJ2-5 - TRBV11-2 - TGTGCCAGCAGCTTATCGCTAACGGGAGAGGCCCAATACTTC CASSLSLTGEAQYF
TRBJ2-7 - TRBV7-9 TRBD2 TGTGCCAGCAGCAGGACTAGCAGCTCCAATGAGCAGTACTTC CASSRTSSSNEQYF
TRBJ1-2 - TRBV4-2 - TGTGCCAGGAGCCCCGGGTATGGGGTGATCTACGTCTACACCTTC CARSPGYGVIYVYTF
TRBJ2-6 - TRBV11-2 TRBD1 TGTGCCAGCATCATGTGGGGAGACAGGGGCATTTCCCTCTCTGGGGCCAACGTCCTGACTTTC CASIMWGDRGISLSGANVLTF
TRBJ2-5 - TRBV28 TRBD1 TGTGCCAGCAGACCCGAGACAGGGTTGCAAGAGACCCAGTACTTC CASRPETGLQETQYF
TRBJ2-1 many TRBV7-9 - TGTGCCAGCAGCTTTCTTTACAATGAGCAGTTCTTC CASSFLYNEQFF
TRBJ2-5 - TRBV11-2 - TGTGTCAGCAGCTTAGATACTGGGGACCGCGAATACTTC CVSSLDTGDREYF
TRBJ1-1 once TRBV6-6 - TGTGCCAGCAGTGAGCCGGGACCGAGGAACACTGGAGCTTTCTTT CASSEPGPRNTGAFF
TRBJ1-2 - TRBV12-3/TRBV12-4 - TGTGCCAGCAGTTCAATCAACATGGATGGCTATGGCAACACCTTC CASSSINMDGYGNTF
TRBJ2-7 - TRBV6-5 - TGTGCCAGCAGTTACTCAGGCGTGCAGGGGGGCTACGAGCAGTACTTC CASSYSGVQGGYEQYF
TRBJ2-3 many TRBV30 - TGTGCCTGGGCCCCCGGCACAGATACGCAGTATTTT CAWAPGTDTQYF